This TCR beta chain stems from a study of early T cells in non-severe SARS-CoV-2 infection. MiXCR, run by TCRdb on the 5' RACE reads, gives a single entry per CDR3 protein. The sample has around 53,000 distinct CDR3 sequences, 8.5% to 10% seen once. This CDR3 comprises 14 residues. Trimming pared 5 bases from V and 6 bases from J, leaving 15 bases between. Germline CDR1 SGHAT, CDR2 FQNNGV. This clonotype was detected ten times or more. Input material: whole blood. This receptor was obtained from an adult who was a healthcare worker with PCR-confirmed SARS-CoV-2 infection or an uninfected control (not recorded which). The chain joins TRBV11-2 to TRBJ2-3; D remains ambiguous. This CDR3 reads CASSLNFPPDTQYF. The DNA of the CDR3 is TGTGCCAGCAGCCTGAATTTCCCCCCCGATACGCAGTATTTT.